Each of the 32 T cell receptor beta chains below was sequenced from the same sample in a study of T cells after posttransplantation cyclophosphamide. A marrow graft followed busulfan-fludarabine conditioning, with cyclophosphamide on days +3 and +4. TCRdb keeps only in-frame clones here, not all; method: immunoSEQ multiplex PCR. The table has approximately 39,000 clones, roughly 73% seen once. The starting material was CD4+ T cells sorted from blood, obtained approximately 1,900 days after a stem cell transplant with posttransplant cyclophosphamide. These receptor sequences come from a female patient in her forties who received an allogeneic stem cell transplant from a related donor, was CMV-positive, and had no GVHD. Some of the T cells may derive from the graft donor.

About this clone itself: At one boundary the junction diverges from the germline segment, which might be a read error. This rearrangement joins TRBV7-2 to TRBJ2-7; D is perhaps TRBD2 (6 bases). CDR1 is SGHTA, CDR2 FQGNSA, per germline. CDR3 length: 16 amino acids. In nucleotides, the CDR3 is TGTGCCAGCAGCTTAGGTGGCGGGGCTAATACCTACGAGCAGCACTTC. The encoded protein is CASSLGGGANTYEQHF.

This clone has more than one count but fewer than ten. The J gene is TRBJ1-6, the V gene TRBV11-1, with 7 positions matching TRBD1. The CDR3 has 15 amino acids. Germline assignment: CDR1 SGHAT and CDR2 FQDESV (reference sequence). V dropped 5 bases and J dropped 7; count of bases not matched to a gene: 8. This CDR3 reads CASSPAGTANSPLHF. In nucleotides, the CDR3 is TGTGCCAGCAGCCCAGCAGGGACAGCCAATTCACCCCTCCACTTT.

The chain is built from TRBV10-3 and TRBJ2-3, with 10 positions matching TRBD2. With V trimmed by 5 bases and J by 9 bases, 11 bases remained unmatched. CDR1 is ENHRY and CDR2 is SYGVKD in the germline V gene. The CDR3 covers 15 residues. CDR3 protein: CAISPGSGGIWTQYF. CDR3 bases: TGTGCCATCAGTCCGGGTAGCGGGGGGATTTGGACGCAGTATTTT.

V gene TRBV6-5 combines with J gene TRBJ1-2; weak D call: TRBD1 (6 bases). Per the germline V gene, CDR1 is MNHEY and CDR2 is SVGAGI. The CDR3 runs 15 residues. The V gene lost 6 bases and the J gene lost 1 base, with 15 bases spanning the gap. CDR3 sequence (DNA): TGTGCCAGCAGGACCCACAGGGAACGTAACTATGGCTACACCTTC. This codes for CASRTHRERNYGYTF.

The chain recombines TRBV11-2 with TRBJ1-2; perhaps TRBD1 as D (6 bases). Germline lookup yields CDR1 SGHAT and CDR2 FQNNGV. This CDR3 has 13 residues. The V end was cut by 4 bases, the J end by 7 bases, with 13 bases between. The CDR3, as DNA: TGTGCCAGCAGCTCGATCACAGGGTCTGGCTACACCTTC. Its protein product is CASSSITGSGYTF.

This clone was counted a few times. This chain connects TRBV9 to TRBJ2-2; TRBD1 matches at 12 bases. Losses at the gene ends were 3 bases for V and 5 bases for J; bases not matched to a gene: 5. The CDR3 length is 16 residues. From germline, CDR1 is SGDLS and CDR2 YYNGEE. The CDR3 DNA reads TGTGCCAGCAGCGCCCGGGACAGGGGGCGAACCGGGGAGCTGTTTTTT. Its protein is CASSARDRGRTGELFF.

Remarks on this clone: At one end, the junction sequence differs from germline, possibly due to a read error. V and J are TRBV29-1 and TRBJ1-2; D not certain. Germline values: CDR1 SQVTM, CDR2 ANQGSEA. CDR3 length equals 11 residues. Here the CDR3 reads CSVDVRTAPSF. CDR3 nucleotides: TGCAGCGTTGATGTCCGTACAGCTCCTTCCTTC.

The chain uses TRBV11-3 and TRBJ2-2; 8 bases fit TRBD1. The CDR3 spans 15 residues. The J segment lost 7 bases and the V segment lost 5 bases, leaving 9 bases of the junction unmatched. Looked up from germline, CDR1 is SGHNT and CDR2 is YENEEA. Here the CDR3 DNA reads TGTGCCAGCAGCCGCGACAGGGGAATCGGCGGGGAGCTGTTTTTT. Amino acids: CASSRDRGIGGELFF.

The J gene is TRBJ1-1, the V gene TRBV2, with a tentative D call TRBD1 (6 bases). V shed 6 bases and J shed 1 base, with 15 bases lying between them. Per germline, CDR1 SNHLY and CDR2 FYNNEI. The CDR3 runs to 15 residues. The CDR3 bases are TGTGCCAGCAGCGAGGGGGACGTTGCGAACACTGAAGCTTTCTTT. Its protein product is CASSEGDVANTEAFF.

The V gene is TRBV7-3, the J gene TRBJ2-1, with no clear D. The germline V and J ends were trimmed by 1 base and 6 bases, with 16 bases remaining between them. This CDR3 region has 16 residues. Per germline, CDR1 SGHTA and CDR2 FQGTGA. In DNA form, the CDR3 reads TGTGCCAGCAGCTTAAGTCAGACCCTATCAGGCAATGAGCAGTTCTTC. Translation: CASSLSQTLSGNEQFF.

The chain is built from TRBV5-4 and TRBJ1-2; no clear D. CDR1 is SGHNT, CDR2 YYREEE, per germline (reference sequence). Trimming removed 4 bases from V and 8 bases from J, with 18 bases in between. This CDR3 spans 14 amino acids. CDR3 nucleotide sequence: TGTGCCAGCAGCCCGGCGGGCGCTCCGGGAGGCTACACCTTC. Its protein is CASSPAGAPGGYTF.

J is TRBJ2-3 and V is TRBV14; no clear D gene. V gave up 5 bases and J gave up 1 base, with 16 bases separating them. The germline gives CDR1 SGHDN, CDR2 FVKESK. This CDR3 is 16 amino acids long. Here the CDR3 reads CASSSGFLVGTDTQYF. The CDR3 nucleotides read TGTGCCAGCAGCTCGGGTTTCCTCGTGGGCACAGATACGCAGTATTTT. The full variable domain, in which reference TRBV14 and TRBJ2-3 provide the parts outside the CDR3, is EAGVTQFPSHSVIEKGQTVTLRCDPISGHDNLYWYRRVMGKEIKFLLHFVKESKQDESGMPNNRFLAERTGGTYSTLKVQPAELEDSGVYFCASSSGFLVGTDTQYFGPGTRLTVL.

CDR3 region: CASSLGHSGNTIYF. The CDR3 coding sequence is TGTGCCAGCAGTCTGGGGCACTCTGGAAACACCATATATTTT. V is TRBV27 and J is TRBJ1-3, with D perhaps matching TRBD1 (5 bases). The V gene lost 5 bases and the J gene lost 0 bases, with 8 bases spanning the gap. The CDR3 spans 14 residues. Germline V CDR1 and CDR2: MNHEY, SMNVEV (reference sequence).

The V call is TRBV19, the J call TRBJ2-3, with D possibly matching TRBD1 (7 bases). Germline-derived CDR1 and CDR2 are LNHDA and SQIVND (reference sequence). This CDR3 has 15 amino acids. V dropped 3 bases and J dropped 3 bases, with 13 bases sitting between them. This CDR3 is CASSIGGGLTDTQYF. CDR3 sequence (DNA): TGTGCCAGTAGTATTGGAGGGGGCTTGACAGATACGCAGTATTTT.

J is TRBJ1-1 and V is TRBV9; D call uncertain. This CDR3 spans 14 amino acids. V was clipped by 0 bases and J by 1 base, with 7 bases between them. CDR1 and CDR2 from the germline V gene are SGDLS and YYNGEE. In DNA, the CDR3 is TGTGCCAGCAGCGTAGGGGCAACGAACACTGAAGCTTTCTTT. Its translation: CASSVGATNTEAFF.

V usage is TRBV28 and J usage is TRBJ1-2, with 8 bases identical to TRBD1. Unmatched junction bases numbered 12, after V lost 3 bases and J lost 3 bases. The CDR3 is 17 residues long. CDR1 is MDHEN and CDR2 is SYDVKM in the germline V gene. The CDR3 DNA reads TGTGCCAGCAGTTTGCGGACAGGGTTCATCTTTGACTATGGCTACACCTTC. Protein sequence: CASSLRTGFIFDYGYTF.

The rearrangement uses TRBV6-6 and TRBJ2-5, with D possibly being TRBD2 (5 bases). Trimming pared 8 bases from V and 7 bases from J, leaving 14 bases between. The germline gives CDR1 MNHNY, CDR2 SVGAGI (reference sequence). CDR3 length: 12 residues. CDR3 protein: CASVKDSGTQYF. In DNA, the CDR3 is TGTGCCAGCGTAAAGGACTCTGGGACCCAGTACTTC.

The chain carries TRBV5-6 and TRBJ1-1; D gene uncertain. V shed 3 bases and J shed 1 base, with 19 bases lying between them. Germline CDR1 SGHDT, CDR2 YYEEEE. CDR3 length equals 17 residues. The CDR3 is CASSYHLWGGANTEAFF. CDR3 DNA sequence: TGTGCCAGCAGCTACCACCTCTGGGGAGGCGCGAACACTGAAGCTTTCTTT.

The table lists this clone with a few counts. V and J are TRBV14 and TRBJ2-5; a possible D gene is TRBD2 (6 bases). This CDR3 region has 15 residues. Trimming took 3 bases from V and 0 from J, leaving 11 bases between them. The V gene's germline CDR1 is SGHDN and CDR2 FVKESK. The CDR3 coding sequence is TGTGCCAGCAGCCAGAGGCGGGGCTACCAAGAGACCCAGTACTTC. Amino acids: CASSQRRGYQETQYF.

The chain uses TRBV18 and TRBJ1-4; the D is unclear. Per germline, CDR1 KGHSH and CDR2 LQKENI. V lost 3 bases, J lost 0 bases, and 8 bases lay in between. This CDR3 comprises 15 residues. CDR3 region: CASSPPSATNEKLFF. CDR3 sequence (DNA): TGTGCCAGCTCACCCCCTTCCGCAACTAATGAAAAACTGTTTTTT.

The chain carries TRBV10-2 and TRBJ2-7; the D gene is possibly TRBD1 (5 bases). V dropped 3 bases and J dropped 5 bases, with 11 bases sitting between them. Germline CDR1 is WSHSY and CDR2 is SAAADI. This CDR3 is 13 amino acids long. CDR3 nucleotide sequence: TGCGCCAGCAGTGAACCAGGGTTTAACGAGCAGTACTTC. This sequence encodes CASSEPGFNEQYF.

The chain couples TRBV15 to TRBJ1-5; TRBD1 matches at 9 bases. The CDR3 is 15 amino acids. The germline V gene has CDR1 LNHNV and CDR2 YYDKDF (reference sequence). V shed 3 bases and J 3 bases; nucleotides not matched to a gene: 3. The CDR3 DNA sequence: TGTGCCACCAGCAGCGGACAGGGGATCAATCAGCCCCAGCATTTT. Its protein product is CATSSGQGINQPQHF.

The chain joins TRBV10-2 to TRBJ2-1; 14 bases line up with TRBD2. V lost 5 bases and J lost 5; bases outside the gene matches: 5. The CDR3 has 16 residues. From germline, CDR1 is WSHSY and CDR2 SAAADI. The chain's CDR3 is CASSSGTSGGHNEQFF. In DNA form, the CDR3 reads TGCGCCAGCAGTTCCGGGACTAGCGGGGGTCACAATGAGCAGTTCTTC.

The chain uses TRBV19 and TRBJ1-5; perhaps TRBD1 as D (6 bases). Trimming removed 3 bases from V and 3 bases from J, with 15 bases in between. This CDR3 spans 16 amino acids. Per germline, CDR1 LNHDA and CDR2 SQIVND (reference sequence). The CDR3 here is CASSMDSWGDNQPQHF. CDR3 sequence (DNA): TGTGCCAGTAGTATGGACAGTTGGGGAGACAATCAGCCCCAGCATTTT.

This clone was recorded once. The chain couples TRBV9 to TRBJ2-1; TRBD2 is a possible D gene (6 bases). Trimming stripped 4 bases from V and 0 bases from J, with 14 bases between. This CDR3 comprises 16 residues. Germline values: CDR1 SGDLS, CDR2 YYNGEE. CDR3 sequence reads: CASSLSGSHSYNEQFF. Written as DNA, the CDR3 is TGTGCCAGCAGCCTTAGCGGCTCCCACTCCTACAATGAGCAGTTCTTC.

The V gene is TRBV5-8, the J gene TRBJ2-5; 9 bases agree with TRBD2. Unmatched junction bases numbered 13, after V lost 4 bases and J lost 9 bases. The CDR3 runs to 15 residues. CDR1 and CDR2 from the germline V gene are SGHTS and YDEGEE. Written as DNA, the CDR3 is TGTGCCAGCAGCGGAAAGTTGGGACTAGCCACGGCCCAGTACTTC. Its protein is CASSGKLGLATAQYF.

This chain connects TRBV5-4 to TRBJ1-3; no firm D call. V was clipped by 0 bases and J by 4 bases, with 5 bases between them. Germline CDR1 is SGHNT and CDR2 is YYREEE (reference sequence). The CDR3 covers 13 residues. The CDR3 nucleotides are TGTGCCAGCAGCTTGGTGGGCGGAAACACCATATATTTT. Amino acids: CASSLVGGNTIYF.

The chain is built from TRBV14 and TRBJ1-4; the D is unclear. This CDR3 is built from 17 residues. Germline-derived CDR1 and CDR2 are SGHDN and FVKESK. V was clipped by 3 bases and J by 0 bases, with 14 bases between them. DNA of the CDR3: TGTGCCAGCAGCCAGCTGAGGTCTTATGCAACTAATGAAAAACTGTTTTTT. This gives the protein CASSQLRSYATNEKLFF.

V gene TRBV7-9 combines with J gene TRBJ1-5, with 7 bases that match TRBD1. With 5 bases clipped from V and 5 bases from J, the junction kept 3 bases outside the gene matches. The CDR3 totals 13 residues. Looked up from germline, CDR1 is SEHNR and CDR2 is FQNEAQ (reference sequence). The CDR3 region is CASSQGQYQPQHF. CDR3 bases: TGTGCCAGCAGCCAGGGACAGTATCAGCCCCAGCATTTT.

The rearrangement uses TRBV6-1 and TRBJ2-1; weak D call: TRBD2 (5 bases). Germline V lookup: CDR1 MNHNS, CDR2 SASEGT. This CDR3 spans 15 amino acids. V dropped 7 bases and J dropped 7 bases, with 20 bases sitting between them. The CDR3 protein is CASNVVPGYRNEQFF. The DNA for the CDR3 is TGTGCCAGCAACGTTGTCCCGGGGTATCGTAATGAGCAGTTCTTC.

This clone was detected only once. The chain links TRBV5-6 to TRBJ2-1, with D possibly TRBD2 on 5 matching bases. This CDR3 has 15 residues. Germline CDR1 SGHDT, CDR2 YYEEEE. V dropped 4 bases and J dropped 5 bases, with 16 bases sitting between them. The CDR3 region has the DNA TGTGCCAGCAGCCGACCCCCTAGCAGACACAATGAGCAGTTCTTC. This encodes CASSRPPSRHNEQFF.

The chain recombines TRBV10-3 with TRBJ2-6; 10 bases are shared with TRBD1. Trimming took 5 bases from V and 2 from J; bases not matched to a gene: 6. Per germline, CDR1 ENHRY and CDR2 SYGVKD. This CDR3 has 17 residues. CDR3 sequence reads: CAISQGTGVAGANVLTF. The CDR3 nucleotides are TGTGCCATCAGTCAGGGGACAGGGGTCGCTGGGGCCAACGTCCTGACTTTC.